These 18 T cell receptor beta chains share one sample of origin, sequenced in a study of spatial heterogeneity in lung cancer. Time point meaning: sample taken at primary tumor resection. MiXCR, run by TCRdb on the 5' RACE reads, gives a single entry per CDR3 protein. Of approximately 600 distinct CDR3 sequences listed, approximately 31% were seen once; the top ten hold about 25%. The sample here was normal lung tissue next to the tumor, taken at surgery. The receptors shown here come from a male donor with early-stage non-small cell lung cancer.

A remark on this clonotype: This beta chain turned up in a library designed for alpha chains; as an off-target read, its abundance says little. CDR3 bases: TGTGCCAGCAGCTTAGCGGGTGGTTACTCCTACGAGCAGTACTTC. This gives the protein CASSLAGGYSYEQYF. The chain has TRBV7-6 and TRBJ2-7; D unresolved. V was pared by 0 bases and J by 0 bases, with 9 bases between. The CDR3 sequence is 15 residues long. Germline V gene lookup returns CDR1 SGHVS and CDR2 FNYEAQ. The entire variable domain, with the rest obtained from reference TRBV7-6 and TRBJ2-7, is as follows: GAGVSQSPRYKVTKRGQDVALRCDPISGHVSLYWYRQALGQGPEFLTYFNYEAQQDKSGLPNDRFSAERPEGSISTLTIQRTEQRDSAMYRCASSLAGGYSYEQYFGPGTRLTVT.

This clonotype is large within its sample. Found in a library prepared for alpha chains, this beta chain is an off-target read, and its abundance has little meaning. The chain is built from TRBV30 and TRBJ2-1, with unresolved D. CDR1 is GTSNPN and CDR2 is SVGIG in the germline V gene (reference sequence). The CDR3 extends over 14 amino acids. Deletions cut 0 bases from V and 7 bases from J, with 13 bases between. The CDR3 spells CAWSVGNVGNEQFF. CDR3 DNA: TGTGCCTGGAGTGTAGGGAATGTGGGGAATGAGCAGTTCTTC. Variable domain in full (rest from reference TRBV30 and TRBJ2-1): SQTIHQWPATLVQPVGSPLSLECTVEGTSNPNLYWYRQAAGRGLQLLFYSVGIGQISSEVPQNLSASRPQDRQFILSSKKLLLSDSGFYLCAWSVGNVGNEQFFGPGTRLTVL.

In this sample, this clonotype is large. This beta chain was picked up by a library intended for alpha chains and is off target, so its count carries little meaning. The chain carries TRBV24-1 and TRBJ2-2; D call uncertain. CDR1 and CDR2 from the germline V gene are KGHDR and SFDVKD. The CDR3 totals 15 residues. The V gene lost 5 bases and the J gene lost 6 bases, with 15 bases spanning the gap. The CDR3 coding sequence is TGTGCCACCAGTGGAACCGCCAGCATGGCCGGGGAGCTGTTTTTT. Translated, it gives CATSGTASMAGELFF.

Remarks on this clonotype: This beta chain slipped into a library made for alpha chains as a stray read, so its size is not meaningful. V and J are TRBV18 and TRBJ2-7, with 9 bases that match TRBD1. Germline V CDR1 and CDR2: KGHSH, LQKENI. V trimming: 6 bases; J trimming: 5 bases; junction bases outside the gene matches: 5. The length of the CDR3 is 13 residues. For the CDR3, the DNA is TGTGCCAGCTCTACAGGGGGCTGGAACGAGCAGTACTTC. Protein sequence: CASSTGGWNEQYF.

Comments on this clonotype: Because this beta chain is a stray read in a library intended to capture alpha chains, its abundance should not be given much weight. The gene calls are TRBV2 and TRBJ2-1, with D possibly matching TRBD2 (6 bases). V was trimmed by 8 bases and J by 5 bases, leaving 13 bases between them. Germline V gives CDR1 SNHLY, CDR2 FYNNEI. This CDR3 has 13 residues. The DNA of the CDR3 is TGTGCCAGCGGGACGGGACTCAACAATGAGCAGTTCTTC. Translated: CASGTGLNNEQFF.

Worth noting for this clonotype: This beta chain is an unintended read in a library built for alpha chains; its size means little. J is TRBJ2-3 and V is TRBV4-3; TRBD1 agrees at 10 bases. There are 16 residues in the CDR3. After removal of 4 bases from V and 3 bases from J, the junction contained 7 bases not matched to a gene. Germline values: CDR1 LGHNA, CDR2 YSLEER. CDR3 loop: CASSPADRGQTDTQYF. In DNA, the CDR3 is TGCGCCAGCAGCCCGGCAGACAGGGGGCAGACAGATACGCAGTATTTT.

Worth noting for this clonotype: The library was designed around alpha chains, so this beta chain is a stray read whose abundance carries little weight. The gene calls are TRBV5-1 and TRBJ2-5; 8 bases are shared with TRBD2. The CDR3 extends over 16 amino acids. The germline gives CDR1 SGHRS, CDR2 YFSETQ. Trimming at V came to 0 bases and at J to 0 bases, leaving 4 bases not matched to a gene. The CDR3 here is CASSLGASGHQETQYF. In DNA form, the CDR3 reads TGCGCCAGCAGCTTGGGGGCTAGCGGGCACCAAGAGACCCAGTACTTC.

This clonotype came up a few times. This beta chain represents an off-target read in a library built for alpha chains; its size is of limited meaning. CDR3 residues: CASSVEASGRNTDTQYF. The CDR3 nucleotides are TGTGCCAGCAGCGTAGAAGCTAGCGGGAGGAACACAGATACGCAGTATTTT. This chain links TRBV9 with TRBJ2-3; 11 bases map to TRBD2. Germline CDR1 is SGDLS and CDR2 is YYNGEE. CDR3 length: 17 residues. The junction had 5 bases not matched to a gene; V was cut back by 0 bases and J by 2 bases.

A remark on this clonotype: This beta chain is a stray read from a library made for alpha chains; its abundance is not meaningful. The chain uses TRBV5-1 and TRBJ2-2, with a possible D match to TRBD2 (6 bases). Trimming shortened V by 4 bases and J by 3 bases, and 16 bases separated the two germline ends. Germline V CDR1 and CDR2: SGHRS, YFSETQ. The CDR3 length is 16 residues. CDR3 nucleotide sequence: TGCGCCAGCAGCCTAGTCTGGGGAGGTGACACCGGGGAGCTGTTTTTT. It encodes CASSLVWGGDTGELFF.

About this clonotype itself: This beta chain turned up in a library designed for alpha chains; as an off-target read, its abundance says little. The chain employs TRBV5-1 and TRBJ2-7, with a possible D match to TRBD1 (5 bases). Per the germline V gene, CDR1 is SGHRS and CDR2 is YFSETQ. The CDR3 is 18 residues long. V was clipped by 0 bases and J by 0 bases, with 19 bases between them. Here the CDR3 reads CASSLAGQGPQSSYEQYF. The CDR3 DNA reads TGCGCCAGCAGCTTGGCCGGGCAGGGTCCGCAGAGCTCCTACGAGCAGTACTTC.

This clonotype has more than one count but fewer than ten. A library prepared for alpha chains yielded this beta chain as an off-target read; its size is of little meaning. V is TRBV5-1 and J is TRBJ2-1; no reliable D call. The CDR3 runs to 13 residues. V was cut by 0 bases and J by 2 bases, with 3 bases left in between. CDR1 is SGHRS, CDR2 YFSETQ, per germline. The chain's CDR3 is CASSLGAYNEQFF. In nucleotides, the CDR3 is TGCGCCAGCAGCTTGGGCGCCTACAATGAGCAGTTCTTC.

This clonotype was picked up a small number of times. This beta chain is off target for a library built for alpha chains, so its abundance means little. The chain is built from TRBV7-3 and TRBJ2-1; 8 bases fit TRBD2. This CDR3 comprises 15 residues. The ends lost 3 bases at V and 4 bases at J; junction bases unmatched: 5. Germline CDR1 SGHTA, CDR2 FQGTGA. The CDR3 protein is CASSLVGREYNEQFF. DNA of the CDR3: TGTGCCAGCAGCTTGGTCGGGAGGGAGTACAATGAGCAGTTCTTC.

On this clonotype: This beta chain represents an off-target read in a library built for alpha chains; its size is of limited meaning. This chain joins TRBV2 and TRBJ2-3; D is unclear. The CDR3 length is 13 residues. Germline CDR1 SNHLY, CDR2 FYNNEI. V lost 7 bases and J lost 4, with 12 bases in between. The CDR3 loop reads CASTRDLSDTQYF. The CDR3 bases are TGTGCCAGCACCAGAGACCTATCAGATACGCAGTATTTT. Using reference TRBV2 and TRBJ2-3 for the parts outside the CDR3, the full variable domain is EPEVTQTPSHQVTQMGQEVILRCVPISNHLYFYWYRQILGQKVEFLVSFYNNEISEKSEIFDDQFSVERPDGSNFTLKIRSTKLEDSAMYFCASTRDLSDTQYFGPGTRLTVL.

With respect to this clonotype: Since it is a stray read in a library aimed at alpha chains, this beta chain has a size that is not meaningful. The gene calls are TRBV20-1 and TRBJ2-7; TRBD1 matches 8 bases. The V and J ends lost 0 bases and 1 base, in that order; junction bases with no gene match: 5. The CDR3 contains 15 residues. The germline V gene encodes CDR1 DFQATT and CDR2 SNEGSKA (reference sequence). CDR3 sequence (DNA): TGCAGTGCTAGAGATGCCGGACAGGGTTCCTACGAGCAGTACTTC. Encoded protein: CSARDAGQGSYEQYF.

Remarks on this clonotype: As an off-target read in a library built for alpha chains, this beta chain has a frequency of little significance. CDR3 DNA sequence: TGTGCCAGCAGCGTAGATTTGCGGGTGAACACCGGGGAGCTGTTTTTT. The encoded protein is CASSVDLRVNTGELFF. The V call is TRBV9, the J call TRBJ2-2, with D possibly TRBD2 on 5 matching bases. Per germline, CDR1 SGDLS and CDR2 YYNGEE. Trimming pared 0 bases from V and 1 base from J, leaving 10 bases between. The CDR3 is 16 amino acids.

This clonotype was observed a handful of times. This beta chain is an off-target read within a library intended for alpha chains, so its frequency means little. This chain links TRBV6-6 with TRBJ2-3; weak D call: TRBD2 (5 bases). V lost 2 bases, J lost 0 bases, and 6 bases lay in between. The CDR3 is 14 amino acids. In germline, CDR1 is MNHNY, CDR2 SVGAGI (reference sequence). The CDR3 is CASSYRGSTDTQYF. The DNA of the CDR3 is TGTGCCAGCAGTTACCGGGGTAGCACAGATACGCAGTATTTT.

With respect to this clonotype: Within a library made for alpha chains, this beta chain is off target, and its count is uninformative. The chain uses TRBV20-1 and TRBJ2-2; D unresolved. The CDR3 is 13 amino acids. Germline-derived CDR1 and CDR2 are DFQATT and SNEGSKA (reference sequence). V lost 2 bases, J lost 9 bases, and 13 bases lay in between. CDR3 loop: CSARTQGIRELFF. Here the CDR3 DNA reads TGCAGTGCTAGAACCCAAGGGATCCGGGAGCTGTTTTTT.

Of note for this clonotype: This beta chain was picked up by a library intended for alpha chains and is off target, so its count carries little meaning. The chain couples TRBV18 to TRBJ2-3, with a tentative D call TRBD1 (6 bases). Germline loops: CDR1 KGHSH, CDR2 LQKENI. V was clipped by 6 bases and J by 0 bases, with 13 bases between them. This CDR3 has 15 residues. CDR3 amino acids: CASSPTGFSTDTQYF. CDR3 DNA sequence: TGTGCCAGCTCGCCAACAGGGTTCAGCACAGATACGCAGTATTTT.